This is a list of T cell receptor beta chains from one sample in a study of T cells of healthy individuals. TCRdb recomputed calls from the 5' RACE reads with MiXCR, one row per CDR3 protein. The sample has about 82,000 distinct CDR3 sequences; more than 4.5% are singletons. These TCRs come from a female donor in good health. Each CDR3 is given without its conserved first and last residue.

J	V	CDR3
TRBJ1-1	TRBV3-1	ASSQDRRGGGEAF
TRBJ1-5	TRBV12-3/TRBV12-4	ASTGSPNQPQH
TRBJ1-2	TRBV9	ASSVDSSSYGYT
TRBJ2-3	TRBV28	ASSLWQTDRTDTQY
TRBJ2-7	TRBV7-8	ASSYQGQTFEQY
TRBJ1-5	TRBV7-9	ASSLNGPNQPQH
TRBJ1-6	TRBV18	ASSQKQGGSPLH
TRBJ1-2	TRBV6-6	AGRNPGQEDCGYT
TRBJ1-5	TRBV14	ASSHFPNQPQH
TRBJ1-5	TRBV2	ASSPLRQPQH
TRBJ2-5	TRBV29-1	SGQGAQETQY
TRBJ1-5	TRBV6-5	ASSYDGTDNQPQH
TRBJ2-2	TRBV7-2	ASSLTWVRELF
TRBJ2-5	TRBV6-2/TRBV6-3	ASSYSSGRETQY
TRBJ1-1	TRBV3-1	ASSPTRVNTEAF
TRBJ1-3	TRBV6-6	ASSLQASSGNTIY
TRBJ1-1	TRBV20-1	SARDAKGDTEAF
TRBJ2-2	TRBV7-3	ASSLNRGNTGELF
TRBJ2-7	TRBV29-1	SVVAPAYEQY
TRBJ2-5	TRBV6-6	ASSYSRDLMGTQY
TRBJ1-1	TRBV12-5	ASGFVGSGTEAF
TRBJ2-7	TRBV30	AWSRGDSYEQY
TRBJ2-1	TRBV12-3/TRBV12-4	ASTSRGKGNEQF
TRBJ2-7	TRBV5-5	ASSIRRDSSYEQY
TRBJ2-1	TRBV24-1	ATSDADREYNEQF
TRBJ2-3	TRBV5-5	ASSQGGDTQY
TRBJ2-1	TRBV29-1	SVEDMNLAKGNEQF
TRBJ1-1	TRBV2	ASSAGPANTEAF
TRBJ1-1	TRBV28	ASSFAQGTEAF
TRBJ2-1	TRBV11-2	ASSSVGSYNEQF
TRBJ2-6	TRBV6-5	ASQGGGVGANVLT
TRBJ2-2	TRBV9	ASSVVGTGLATGELF
TRBJ1-5	TRBV12-3/TRBV12-4	ASSFRQGDQPQH
TRBJ2-7	TRBV6-2/TRBV6-3	ASSLLALSYEQY
TRBJ2-2	TRBV4-3	ASSQEGGRVPGELF
TRBJ2-7	TRBV30	AWRRATGYEQY
TRBJ1-2	TRBV12-3/TRBV12-4	ASSPSRRADNYGYT
TRBJ2-3	TRBV4-3	ASSQDEGRTQY
TRBJ1-1	TRBV7-3	ASSPTQSNTEAF
TRBJ2-5	TRBV12-3/TRBV12-4	ASSLGAARRETQY
TRBJ2-1	TRBV20-1	SVSGRSSYNEQF